Each of the 26 T cell receptor beta chains below was sequenced from the same sample in a study of identical twins. Each CDR3 protein is one row after TCRdb ran MiXCR on the 5' RACE reads. There are about 150,000 distinct CDR3 sequences in the sample; roughly 3.2% occur only once, and around 8.1% lies in the top ten. Sequencing input: memory T cells sorted from blood. Every receptor here comes from a young man in good health.

This clonotype was recorded many times. The chain links TRBV28 to TRBJ2-7, with 12 bases matching TRBD1. The CDR3 loop spans 15 amino acids. The V and J ends lost 0 bases and 6 bases, in that order; junction bases with no gene match: 3. Per germline, CDR1 MDHEN and CDR2 SYDVKM. The CDR3 protein is CASSLWGQGAVEQYF. In nucleotides, the CDR3 is TGTGCCAGCAGTTTATGGGGACAGGGGGCTGTCGAGCAGTACTTC.

This rearrangement joins TRBV11-2 to TRBJ2-7, with 10 bases matching TRBD1. Looked up from germline, CDR1 is SGHAT and CDR2 is FQNNGV. The length of the CDR3 is 14 residues. V dropped 5 bases and J dropped 2; count of bases not matched to a gene: 3. The CDR3 spells CASSLGTGAYEQYV. The DNA for the CDR3 is TGTGCCAGCAGCCTCGGGACAGGGGCCTACGAGCAGTACGTC.

This clonotype was seen repeatedly, ten times or more. The chain links TRBV6-2 or TRBV6-3 to TRBJ2-2; TRBD2 aligns across 10 bases. The junction had 6 bases not matched to a gene; V was cut back by 7 bases and J by 1 base. This CDR3 spans 16 amino acids. Per germline, CDR1 MNHEY and CDR2 SVGEGT. The CDR3 here is CASKYASGRNTGELFF. The CDR3 DNA is TGTGCCAGCAAATATGCTAGCGGGAGGAACACCGGGGAGCTGTTTTTT.

This clonotype was recorded at least ten times. Sequence at one end of the junction differs from germline and may be a read error. This CDR3 is CASSLAGGTGELFF. CDR3 nucleotide sequence: TGTGCCAGCAGTCTAGCGGGAGGGACCGGGGAGCTGTTTTTT. V is TRBV12-3 or TRBV12-4 and J is TRBJ2-2, with 12 bases lining up with TRBD2. This CDR3 comprises 14 residues.

This clonotype was detected many times. This sequence joins TRBV29-1 and TRBJ1-5, with 10 bases that match TRBD1. From germline, CDR1 is SQVTM and CDR2 ANQGSEA. The junction had 6 bases not matched to a gene; V was cut back by 7 bases and J by 6 bases. CDR3 length equals 13 residues. The DNA of the CDR3 is TGCAGCGCGGGACAGGGGCTGAGTCAGCCCCAGCATTTT. It encodes CSAGQGLSQPQHF.

This clonotype was seen ten or more times. The chain couples TRBV27 to TRBJ2-6, with 7 bases lining up with TRBD1. Germline V CDR1 and CDR2: MNHEY, SMNVEV (reference sequence). The CDR3 consists of 16 residues. The ends lost 10 bases at V and 0 bases at J; junction bases unmatched: 9. The CDR3 nucleotides are TGTGCCACCAGGACAGGCATTAGCTCTGGGGCCAACGTCCTGACTTTC. As protein: CATRTGISSGANVLTF.

This clonotype was counted many times. The chain recombines TRBV12-3 or TRBV12-4 with TRBJ1-2; TRBD1 agrees at 9 bases. V shed 6 bases, J shed 9 bases, and the junction held 8 bases outside the gene matches. This CDR3 is built from 13 residues. The DNA of the CDR3 is TGTGCCAGCAGCTTGGGACAGGGTTTACGCTACACCTTC. It is translated as CASSLGQGLRYTF.

This clonotype has a handful of counts. The CDR3 here is CASSKVGTKETQYF. CDR3 in DNA: TGTGCCAGCAGCAAAGTCGGGACTAAAGAGACCCAGTACTTC. The J gene is TRBJ2-5, the V gene TRBV21-1; the table's TRBD2 call for D was not verified on the DNA. TRBV21-1 is classified as a pseudogene. The CDR3 loop spans 14 amino acids.

This clonotype was seen repeatedly, ten times or more. The chain links TRBV29-1 to TRBJ2-1; TRBD1 aligns across 9 bases. The ends lost 8 bases at V and 4 bases at J; junction bases unmatched: 6. CDR1 is SQVTM, CDR2 ANQGSEA, per germline. There are 13 residues in the CDR3. The CDR3 spells CSLPGQGYNEQFF. The CDR3 bases are TGCAGCCTGCCGGGACAGGGTTACAATGAGCAGTTCTTC.

This clonotype has a count of ten or more. The J gene is TRBJ2-1, the V gene TRBV7-2; possible D gene TRBD1, 6 bases. Trimming cost V 5 bases and J 1 base, with 18 bases left between them. The CDR3 extends over 17 amino acids. From germline, CDR1 is SGHTA and CDR2 FQGNSA. Here the CDR3 reads CASSGGQTGNSYNEQFF. The CDR3 nucleotides read TGTGCCAGCAGCGGGGGCCAAACAGGGAATTCCTACAATGAGCAGTTCTTC.

V and J are TRBV6-6 and TRBJ2-7, with 7 bases fitting TRBD2. There are 12 residues in the CDR3. Germline CDR1 and CDR2: MNHNY and SVGAGI (reference sequence). J lost 7 bases, V lost 6 bases, and 6 bases had no gene match. In DNA, the CDR3 is TGTGCCAGCAGAGGGCCCGGGGGGGAGCAGTACTTC. It is translated as CASRGPGGEQYF.

This clonotype occurred many times. The rearrangement joins TRBV7-9 to TRBJ2-7; D not resolved. The CDR3 totals 14 residues. Germline CDR1 SEHNR, CDR2 FQNEAQ (reference sequence). With 3 bases removed from V and 5 bases from J, the gap between germline ends came to 14 bases. The CDR3 DNA sequence: TGTGCCAGCAGCTTGGGCCTAGATCTCCACGAGCAGTACGTC. As protein: CASSLGLDLHEQYV.

This clonotype has at least ten counts. V is TRBV20-1 and J is TRBJ2-3; D is ambiguous. V was clipped by 6 bases and J by 2 bases, with 9 bases between them. From germline, CDR1 is DFQATT and CDR2 SNEGSKA (reference sequence). The CDR3 is 12 residues long. The CDR3 DNA reads as TGCAGTGCGGAATTTATCACAGATACGCAGTATTTT. As protein: CSAEFITDTQYF.

The table lists this clonotype with many counts. The chain joins TRBV6-5 to TRBJ2-2; no definite D call. CDR3 length: 14 amino acids. V was shortened by 2 bases and J by 6 bases, with 10 bases between the two germline ends. The V gene's germline CDR1 is MNHEY and CDR2 SVGAGI. The CDR3 DNA is TGTGCCAGCAGTTACCGTCCTGGCTCCGGGGAGCTGTTTTTT. Amino acids: CASSYRPGSGELFF.

This clonotype has a count of ten or more. The chain combines TRBV9 with TRBJ2-1, with 11 bases matching TRBD2. Germline loops: CDR1 SGDLS, CDR2 YYNGEE. This CDR3 spans 14 amino acids. V lost 3 bases to trimming and J lost 14 bases; unmatched junction nucleotides: 10. The CDR3 coding sequence is TGTGCCAGCAGCGCACTAGCGGGAGATCGGAAGGAGTTCTTC. It is translated as CASSALAGDRKEFF.

This clonotype was seen at least ten times. J is TRBJ2-1 and V is TRBV7-2; D ambiguous. The CDR3 runs 13 residues. In germline, CDR1 is SGHTA, CDR2 FQGNSA. Trimming removed 5 bases at V and 13 bases at J, with 18 bases between. In DNA, the CDR3 is TGTGCCAGCAGCCCGCTGGTTTTGGGGAATCAGTTCTTC. Amino acid sequence: CASSPLVLGNQFF. The variable domain in full, with the rest retrieved from reference TRBV7-2 and TRBJ2-1, is GAGVSQSPSNKVTEKGKDVELRCDPISGHTALYWYRQSLGQGLEFLIYFQGNSAPDKSGLPSDRFSAERTGGSVSTLTIQRTQQEDSAVYLCASSPLVLGNQFFGPGTRLTVL.

This clonotype has a count of ten or more. The chain links TRBV12-3 or TRBV12-4 to TRBJ2-5; D is possibly TRBD1 or TRBD2 (6 bases each). CDR3 length: 13 residues. The V and J ends lost 6 bases and 5 bases respectively, with 13 bases between them. CDR3 protein: CASSPRRGETQYF. In DNA, the CDR3 is TGTGCCAGCAGCCCAAGGAGGGGGGAGACCCAGTACTTC.

This clonotype appeared many times. This chain links TRBV20-1 with TRBJ2-1; the D gene is possibly TRBD2 (6 bases). The CDR3 totals 13 residues. V lost 4 bases and J lost 7, with 14 bases in between. Germline values: CDR1 DFQATT, CDR2 SNEGSKA (reference sequence). Written as DNA, the CDR3 is TGCAGTGCTACGAGCCCGGGGGAGAATGAGCAGTTCTTC. Encoded protein: CSATSPGENEQFF.

This clonotype was counted ten times or more. The V gene is TRBV5-5, the J gene TRBJ1-5, with D possibly TRBD1 on 6 matching bases. Trimming took 4 bases from V and 4 from J, leaving 15 bases between them. This CDR3 contains 15 residues. Germline loops: CDR1 SGHKS, CDR2 YYEKEE (reference sequence). CDR3 loop: CASSPRGALNQPQHF. For the CDR3, the DNA is TGTGCCAGCAGCCCCCGGGGGGCCCTAAATCAGCCCCAGCATTTT.

This clonotype was recorded at least ten times. J is TRBJ2-7 and V is TRBV5-6; 11 bases align to TRBD2. From germline, CDR1 is SGHDT and CDR2 YYEEEE. The junction had 8 bases not matched to a gene; V was cut back by 4 bases and J by 2 bases. The CDR3 has 16 residues. CDR3 nucleotide sequence: TGTGCCAGCAGCCCGACCGGGACTAGCGGCACCTACGAGCAGTACTTC. It encodes CASSPTGTSGTYEQYF. The complete variable domain, with remaining parts taken from reference TRBV5-6 and TRBJ2-7, reads DAGVTQSPTHLIKTRGQQVTLRCSPKSGHDTVSWYQQALGQGPQFIFQYYEEEERQRGNFPDRFSGHQFPNYSSELNVNALLLGDSALYLCASSPTGTSGTYEQYFGPGTRLTVT.

This clonotype was detected many times. The chain carries TRBV2 and TRBJ2-2; TRBD1 aligns across 7 bases. V lost 3 bases and J lost 1; bases outside the gene matches: 5. This CDR3 is built from 16 residues. In germline, CDR1 is SNHLY, CDR2 FYNNEI. CDR3 residues: CASSDRGRQNTGELFF. The CDR3 region has the DNA TGTGCCAGCAGTGATAGGGGGCGGCAGAACACCGGGGAGCTGTTTTTT.

This clonotype was counted at least ten times. The chain joins TRBV6-2 or TRBV6-3 to TRBJ1-1, with no clear D. Germline-derived CDR1 and CDR2 are MNHEY and SVGEGT. This CDR3 has 15 residues. Trimming shortened V by 0 bases and J by 5 bases, and 13 bases separated the two germline ends. CDR3 DNA sequence: TGTGCCAGCAGTTACTCGGCCGACTCCGATACTGAAGCTTTCTTT. This encodes CASSYSADSDTEAFF.

This clonotype was found many times. The chain carries TRBV25-1 and TRBJ2-1; tentative D call: TRBD1 (6 bases). Germline V gene sequence: CDR1 MGHDK, CDR2 SYGVNS. There are 14 residues in the CDR3. V was clipped by 5 bases and J by 4 bases, with 12 bases between them. CDR3 protein: CASSLPQGYNEQFF. Written as DNA, the CDR3 is TGTGCCAGCAGTCTGCCACAGGGATACAATGAGCAGTTCTTC.

This clonotype was seen ten or more times. The V and J genes are TRBV20-1 and TRBJ2-7; 7 positions match TRBD2. CDR1 and CDR2 (germline): DFQATT, SNEGSKA (reference sequence). The CDR3 runs 13 residues. The J segment lost 0 bases and the V segment lost 1 base, leaving 0 bases of the junction unmatched. In nucleotides, the CDR3 is TGCAGTGCTAGAGTAGCGGGCTCCTACGAGCAGTACGTC. The encoded protein is CSARVAGSYEQYV.

This clonotype was picked up many times. The rearrangement joins TRBV28 to TRBJ2-1; 8 bases map to TRBD2. V shed 3 bases and J 8 bases; nucleotides not matched to a gene: 9. CDR3 size: 15 residues. Per germline, CDR1 MDHEN and CDR2 SYDVKM. DNA of the CDR3: TGTGCCAGCAGTTTGCCCAGCGGGAGTACGGATGAGCAGTTCTTC. It specifies CASSLPSGSTDEQFF.

There are many counts of this clonotype. This chain links TRBV5-1 with TRBJ2-1; TRBD2 agrees at 10 bases. The CDR3 spans 15 residues. J gave up 3 bases and V 4 bases, and 4 bases lay outside the gene matches. Germline lookup yields CDR1 SGHRS and CDR2 YFSETQ. The CDR3 sequence is CASSTLAGDYNEQFF. DNA for the CDR3: TGCGCCAGCAGCACTCTAGCGGGAGACTACAATGAGCAGTTCTTC.